This TCR beta chain was identified during a study of T cell repertoires in aging, cancer and after chemotherapy. TRB rearrangements spanning V, D and J were amplified using mixed TRB-A/B primers. MiXCR, applied by TCRdb to the multiplex PCR reads, yields one record per CDR3 protein. Of about 9,800 distinct CDR3 sequences in the sample, roughly two fifths are singletons; the top ten hold approximately 9.9%. This clonotype has just one count. Antigen: not known. Study-wide results and limits: Across the chemotherapy interval, each cancer cohort showed higher median generation probability, suggesting thymic rebound. Untreated cancer patients had significantly lower blood TCR diversity than age-matched healthy donors.

The CDR3 sequence is 17 residues long. V dropped 6 bases and J dropped 0; count of bases not matched to a gene: 8. The V gene's germline CDR1 is MNHNY and CDR2 SVGAGI (reference sequence). TCR beta rearrangements were amplified from peripheral blood genomic DNA. Specimen: blood. The V gene is TRBV6-6, the J gene TRBJ2-1, with 10 bases fitting TRBD1. The sequence was obtained from a human donor in good health. CDR3 protein: CASSETGGKISYNEQFF. The CDR3 region has the DNA TGTGCCAGCAGCGAGACAGGGGGCAAGATCTCCTACAATGAGCAGTTCTTC.